The source of this T cell receptor beta chain is a study of post-analysis software for immune sequencing data. Study information: Courses of disease covered relapsing-remitting, secondary progressive and progressive-relapsing multiple sclerosis. The study's findings and limits: Patients had higher frequencies than controls of four to six TRBV segments, including TRBV5-6, TRBV5-1 and TRBV20-1.

With regard to this clonotype: The antigen remains undetermined.

Incorporated into the TCR beta cDNA libraries were unique molecular identifiers, which served to reduce PCR and sequencing biases. TCRdb independently ran MiXCR on the PCR reads; one entry per CDR3 protein. This sample has 600,000 to 700,000 distinct CDR3 sequences, with more than 50% found just once. The ends were cut back, 5 bases at V and 0 bases at J, with 16 bases in the middle. The CDR3 consists of 16 residues. V usage is TRBV12-3 or TRBV12-4 and J usage is TRBJ2-5; D perhaps matches TRBD2 (6 bases). Input material: blood. This clonotype was sampled from a girl aged 2 to 9 with multiple sclerosis. As DNA, the CDR3 is TGTGCCAGCAGTCAACCGGGAGTAATTAACCAAGAGACCCAGTACTTC. Amino acid sequence: CASSQPGVINQETQYF.